One and the same sample provided the 25 T cell receptor beta chains below, sequenced in a study of long-term antiretroviral therapy in people with HIV. Version v3.0 of the immunoSEQ assay ran at survey level. Sequenced by immunoSEQ multiplex PCR; TCRdb stores in-frame clones only, minus some. The sample lists approximately 26,000 clones, 70% to 85% occurring once. The specimen comprised unsorted PBMCs, sampled 1.2 years after starting antiretroviral therapy. Receptors originate from a woman aged 40 to 50 with HIV.

This chain connects TRBV5-1 to TRBJ1-2; D is unresolved. The V gene's germline CDR1 is SGHRS and CDR2 YFSETQ. V was shortened by 0 bases and J by 5 bases, with 8 bases between the two germline ends. This CDR3 comprises 13 residues. The CDR3 sequence is CASSLGLLYGYTF. The CDR3 DNA is TGCGCCAGCAGCTTGGGGCTCTTATATGGCTACACCTTC.

V is TRBV5-6 and J is TRBJ1-3; TRBD1 aligns across 7 bases. The germline V gene encodes CDR1 SGHDT and CDR2 YYEEEE. The CDR3 contains 15 residues. Trimming cost V 4 bases and J 5 bases; bases outside gene matches: 9. In DNA form, the CDR3 reads TGTGCCAGCAGCCAGCGACAGGGCTGGAGAAACACCATATATTTT. Translation: CASSQRQGWRNTIYF.

The V call is TRBV29-1, the J call TRBJ2-7; the match to TRBD2 covers 7 bases. Unmatched junction bases numbered 5, after V lost 6 bases and J lost 3 bases. The CDR3 runs to 12 residues. Germline V lookup: CDR1 SQVTM, CDR2 ANQGSEA. DNA of the CDR3: TGCAGCGTGGGAGGACTAGACTACGAGCAGTACTTC. Amino acid sequence: CSVGGLDYEQYF.

V gene TRBV10-1 combines with J gene TRBJ2-3; D gene ambiguous. The V and J ends lost 2 bases and 4 bases respectively, with 7 bases between them. The CDR3 extends over 13 amino acids. Germline V gene sequence: CDR1 WNHNN, CDR2 SYGVQD (reference sequence). The CDR3 loop reads CASSELGPDTQYF. The CDR3 nucleotides read TGCGCCAGCAGTGAGCTAGGGCCAGATACGCAGTATTTT.

By share of the sample, this clone is medium-sized. The chain combines TRBV4-1 with TRBJ2-2, with D unresolved. V was trimmed by 1 base and J by 5 bases, leaving 17 bases between them. The germline V gene has CDR1 MGHRA and CDR2 YSYEKL. This CDR3 is built from 17 residues. For the CDR3, the DNA is TGCGCCAGCAGCCAAGTCGACATGGGCTGGCCAACCGGGGAGCTGTTTTTT. Translated, it gives CASSQVDMGWPTGELFF.

The rearrangement links TRBV7-9 to TRBJ2-5, with D possibly matching TRBD2 (6 bases). The germline gives CDR1 SEHNR, CDR2 FQNEAQ (reference sequence). This CDR3 is 15 amino acids long. Deletions cut 1 base from V and 2 bases from J, with 11 bases between. CDR3 region: CASSLDIAVQETQYF. In DNA form, the CDR3 reads TGTGCCAGCAGCTTAGATATAGCGGTACAAGAGACCCAGTACTTC.

This rearrangement joins TRBV2 to TRBJ1-4; possible D gene TRBD1, 5 bases. Germline CDR1 SNHLY, CDR2 FYNNEI. With 4 bases removed from V and 7 bases from J, the gap between germline ends came to 16 bases. This CDR3 spans 15 amino acids. CDR3 loop: CASSAGDEALEKLFF. In DNA form, the CDR3 reads TGTGCCAGCAGTGCGGGGGACGAGGCCCTTGAAAAACTGTTTTTT.

The chain has TRBV5-6 and TRBJ1-4; unclear D gene. The CDR3 is 14 amino acids. Trimming stripped 1 base from V and 8 bases from J, with 12 bases between. CDR1 is SGHDT and CDR2 is YYEEEE in the germline V gene. CDR3 in amino acids: CASSLSGMREKLFF. In DNA form, the CDR3 reads TGTGCCAGCAGCTTGTCCGGGATGCGGGAAAAACTGTTTTTT.

The gene calls are TRBV29-1 and TRBJ1-3, with no clear D. The CDR3 sequence is 11 residues long. Between the trimmed V and J ends, which lost 5 bases and 1 base, there was a span of 3 bases. The germline gives CDR1 SQVTM, CDR2 ANQGSEA. CDR3 coding DNA: TGCAGCGTTCGATCTGGAAACACCATATATTTT. Its protein is CSVRSGNTIYF.

V gene TRBV27 combines with J gene TRBJ1-2; TRBD1 matches 7 bases. V dropped 5 bases and J dropped 2; count of bases not matched to a gene: 5. Germline V lookup: CDR1 MNHEY, CDR2 SMNVEV (reference sequence). This CDR3 contains 14 residues. The CDR3 reads CASSTRDSNYGYTF. The CDR3 DNA reads as TGTGCCAGCAGTACACGGGACAGCAACTATGGCTACACCTTC.

J is TRBJ1-1 and V is TRBV7-2; D unclear. The CDR3 sequence is 16 residues long. The V and J ends lost 2 bases and 4 bases respectively, with 17 bases between them. Germline V CDR1 and CDR2: SGHTA, FQGNSA. In DNA form, the CDR3 reads TGTGCCAGCAGCTTATCAACTTGGCAGGCGGGCACTGAAGCTTTCTTT. Translating gives CASSLSTWQAGTEAFF.

This chain joins TRBV29-1 and TRBJ2-1; D is unresolved. Trimming left V 3 bases short and J 3 bases short, with 3 bases between. The V gene's germline CDR1 is SQVTM and CDR2 ANQGSEA. The CDR3 sequence is 11 residues long. CDR3 DNA: TGCAGCGTTGAGTTCTACAATGAGCAGTTCTTC. It is translated as CSVEFYNEQFF.

The chain uses TRBV6-5 and TRBJ2-2, with 8 nucleotides matching TRBD1. This CDR3 is 15 amino acids long. CDR1 and CDR2 from the germline V gene are MNHEY and SVGAGI. Trimming cost V 6 bases and J 4 bases; bases outside gene matches: 7. CDR3 coding DNA: TGTGCCAGCAGGATCCGGACAGGGCGCACCGGGGAGCTGTTTTTT. Its protein product is CASRIRTGRTGELFF.

This rearrangement joins TRBV5-5 to TRBJ1-1; perhaps TRBD1 as D (6 bases). This CDR3 comprises 14 residues. Germline-derived CDR1 and CDR2 are SGHKS and YYEKEE (reference sequence). Trimming took off 0 bases at V and 7 bases at J, with 13 bases between the two ends. The CDR3 DNA follows: TGTGCCAGCAGCTTGGACCTCAGGGGTAGTGAAGCTTTCTTT. It encodes CASSLDLRGSEAFF. The full variable domain, with the rest looked up from reference TRBV5-5 and TRBJ1-1, is DAGVTQSPTHLIKTRGQQVTLRCSPISGHKSVSWYQQVLGQGPQFIFQYYEKEERGRGNFPDRFSARQFPNYSSELNVNALLLGDSALYLCASSLDLRGSEAFFGQGTRLTVV.

This clone was counted a single time. The J gene is TRBJ1-1, the V gene TRBV18; D remains unclear. Trimming took off 2 bases at V and 2 bases at J, with 18 bases between the two ends. The CDR3 sequence is 17 residues long. Germline CDR1 KGHSH, CDR2 LQKENI. CDR3 sequence reads: CASSPTSPSEPNTEAFF. In DNA form, the CDR3 reads TGTGCCAGCTCACCAACCTCCCCCTCAGAACCTAACACTGAAGCTTTCTTT.

V usage is TRBV27 and J usage is TRBJ2-1; D unresolved. Germline V lookup: CDR1 MNHEY, CDR2 SMNVEV (reference sequence). Trimming took off 5 bases at V and 4 bases at J, with 12 bases between the two ends. This CDR3 has 14 residues. CDR3 coding DNA: TGTGCCAGCAGTCCAGTCGGTCAGTACAATGAGCAGTTCTTC. Protein product: CASSPVGQYNEQFF.

The table lists this clone with a few counts. The rearrangement links TRBV2 to TRBJ1-5, with D unresolved. The ends were cut back, 4 bases at V and 5 bases at J, with 15 bases in the middle. Germline CDR1 SNHLY, CDR2 FYNNEI. There are 15 residues in the CDR3. The DNA of the CDR3 is TGTGCCAGCAGTGGGTCCGATATGACCTATCAGCCCCAGCATTTT. It specifies CASSGSDMTYQPQHF.

The chain uses TRBV14 and TRBJ1-1; D remains ambiguous. CDR1 and CDR2 from the germline V gene are SGHDN and FVKESK. The CDR3 has 14 residues. V was pared by 4 bases and J by 1 base, with 10 bases between. DNA for the CDR3: TGTGCCAGCAGCCGCCTCGCGGGGAACACTGAAGCTTTCTTT. Translating gives CASSRLAGNTEAFF.

The chain uses TRBV19 and TRBJ2-7, with 7 bases matching TRBD2. Germline CDR1 and CDR2: LNHDA and SQIVND (reference sequence). The CDR3 runs to 16 residues. V shed 6 bases, J shed 2 bases, and the junction held 13 bases outside the gene matches. The CDR3 sequence: CASSDQGGERAYEQYF. CDR3 DNA: TGTGCCAGTAGCGATCAGGGAGGGGAACGAGCCTACGAGCAGTACTTC.

The V and J genes are TRBV5-1 and TRBJ1-2; the match to TRBD1 covers 7 bases. Germline assignment: CDR1 SGHRS and CDR2 YFSETQ. V lost 4 bases and J lost 14; bases outside the gene matches: 14. The CDR3 loop spans 13 amino acids. The CDR3 sequence is CASSPDSDRAGTF. In DNA form, the CDR3 reads TGCGCCAGCAGCCCAGATTCTGACAGGGCTGGAACCTTC.

This chain connects TRBV5-4 to TRBJ2-3; 10 bases are shared with TRBD1. This CDR3 region has 15 residues. Germline V gene lookup returns CDR1 SGHNT and CDR2 YYREEE (reference sequence). V lost 0 bases, J lost 4 bases, and 2 bases stayed unmatched. CDR3: CASSLAGTGADTQYF. The CDR3 nucleotides are TGTGCCAGCAGCTTGGCGGGGACAGGGGCAGATACGCAGTATTTT.

The genes are TRBV19 and TRBJ2-5, with unresolved D. Looked up from germline, CDR1 is LNHDA and CDR2 is SQIVND (reference sequence). V lost 1 base to trimming and J lost 1 base, with 10 bases between them. There are 15 residues in the CDR3. In DNA form, the CDR3 reads TGTGCCAGTAGTATAGGAACAGACCTCCAAGAGACCCAGTACTTC. Translation: CASSIGTDLQETQYF.

The gene calls are TRBV14 and TRBJ2-7; 11 bases line up with TRBD2. Germline V gene sequence: CDR1 SGHDN, CDR2 FVKESK. This CDR3 is built from 15 residues. Trimming removed 5 bases from V and 7 bases from J; junction bases left unmatched: 10. The CDR3 nucleotides read TGTGCCAGCAGCACCAGACTAGCGGGATTAGTGGAGCAGTACTTC. Translated, it gives CASSTRLAGLVEQYF.

The chain is built from TRBV10-3 and TRBJ1-1, with TRBD1 as a possible D gene (5 bases). Deletions cut 8 bases from V and 3 bases from J, with 16 bases between. The germline V gene has CDR1 ENHRY and CDR2 SYGVKD. There are 14 residues in the CDR3. The CDR3 DNA reads as TGTGCCATCGGGGGTGATCGGACGGACACTGAAGCTTTCTTT. It is translated as CAIGGDRTDTEAFF.

The rearrangement uses TRBV10-3 and TRBJ1-4; maybe TRBD1 (5 bases). Trimming removed 11 bases at V and 3 bases at J, with 19 bases between. Per germline, CDR1 ENHRY and CDR2 SYGVKD. CDR3 length equals 15 residues. As DNA, the CDR3 is TGTGCCCCACAGGTCGAGGAATACGCTAATGAAAAACTGTTTTTT. It codes for CAPQVEEYANEKLFF.